Below, 5 T cell receptor beta chains from the same sample are listed, as sequenced in a study of PD-L1 blockade in urothelial cancer (dated by TCRdb to about 2017). The library was made by the immunoSEQ multiplex PCR assay. In its TCRdb copy, this immuneACCESS table keeps in-frame sequences only and misses some clones. Where compared with another copy, unresolved V genes explain less than half of these, and the others have no known cause. Counted in this sample were roughly 95,000 clones; around 86% of them appeared once. The ten largest clones represent roughly 2% of the sample. The sample's time point label, decoded: pretreatment peripheral blood. The specimen comprised PBMCs, sampled around atezolizumab (anti-PD-L1) treatment. These receptors were obtained from a man aged 60 to 75 with urothelial cancer.

As for this clone: Mismatch with germline at one junction end may stem from a read error. The chain has TRBV27 and TRBJ2-5; a possible D gene is TRBD1 (5 bases). Germline CDR1 MNHEY, CDR2 SMNVEV (reference sequence). The CDR3 is 15 residues long. The CDR3 spells CASKRGGVDVETRYF. As DNA, the CDR3 is TGTGCCAGCAAAAGGGGTGGGGTGGACGTTGAGACCCGGTACTTC.

This rearrangement joins TRBV4-1 to TRBJ2-7, with 11 bases matching TRBD1. V shed 1 base and J 2 bases; nucleotides not matched to a gene: 1. This CDR3 spans 15 amino acids. The V gene's germline CDR1 is MGHRA and CDR2 YSYEKL. The DNA for the CDR3 is TGCGCCAGCAGCCAAGCGGACAGGGGGCCCTACGAGCAGTACTTC. Its translation is CASSQADRGPYEQYF.

A few counts support this clone. This chain connects TRBV25-1 to TRBJ2-7, with a possible D match to TRBD2 (7 bases). The V gene lost 7 bases and the J gene lost 0 bases, with 16 bases spanning the gap. Germline CDR1 is MGHDK and CDR2 is SYGVNS. There are 15 residues in the CDR3. The DNA of the CDR3 is TGTGCCAGCAAAGAGGGAGGGGGTAGCTCCTACGAGCAGTACTTC. Its protein is CASKEGGGSSYEQYF.

This clone was detected once. The chain employs TRBV6-6 and TRBJ2-7; tentative D call: TRBD1 (7 bases). The CDR3 consists of 15 residues. V lost 4 bases and J lost 2, with 15 bases in between. Germline V lookup: CDR1 MNHNY, CDR2 SVGAGI (reference sequence). Here the CDR3 reads CASSSGGMGTYEQYF. CDR3 DNA sequence: TGTGCCAGCAGTTCAGGGGGGATGGGAACCTACGAGCAGTACTTC.

The chain is built from TRBV5-4 and TRBJ1-1; D possibly corresponds to TRBD1 (6 bases). Germline V gene sequence: CDR1 SGHNT, CDR2 YYREEE (reference sequence). The CDR3 is made up of 14 amino acids. The ends were cut back, 4 bases at V and 2 bases at J, with 12 bases in the middle. CDR3 sequence: CASSRTGINTEAFF. CDR3 DNA: TGTGCCAGCAGCCGCACAGGGATTAACACTGAAGCTTTCTTT.